What follows is one T cell receptor beta chain and its context. Its matching antigen is unknown. The record originates from a study of cytomegalovirus exposure and HLA in healthy donors. Study observations and caveats: A previous analysis found most TCR beta V segments productive roughly 87% or roughly 30% of the time. Some V segments could not be told apart, so they were left out, TRBV6-2 and TRBV6-3 among them.

PCR primers comprised 60 Vbeta and 13 Jbeta primers. The repertoire was sequenced with immunoSEQ multiplex PCR; TCRdb's copy has only in-frame clones and lacks some. The table includes 99,000 or so clones, approximately 83% detected once. The CDR3 has 17 amino acids. The trim removed 3 bases at V and 2 bases at J, leaving 6 bases unmatched. Per germline, CDR1 SEHNR and CDR2 FQNEAQ (reference sequence). The material sequenced was PBMCs. The sequence was collected from a female donor in good health and CMV-seropositive. This chain joins TRBV7-9 and TRBJ2-3; TRBD2 matches 12 bases. CDR3 sequence: CASSFTSGRWDTDTQYF. Here the CDR3 DNA reads TGTGCCAGCAGCTTCACTAGCGGGAGGTGGGACACAGATACGCAGTATTTT.